These 12 T cell receptor beta chains originate from one sample sequenced in a study of blood T cell repertoires in COVID-19. The protocol was immunoSEQ multiplex PCR, while the TCRdb copy is restricted to in-frame clones and leaves out a portion. Of some 250,000 clones listed, around nine tenths are singletons. The sequenced sample was peripheral blood. These receptors all come from a woman between 65 and 79 years old with active or convalescent COVID-19.

The chain recombines TRBV7-8 with TRBJ1-5, with D maybe TRBD1 (5 bases). V was shortened by 6 bases and J by 1 base, with 13 bases between the two germline ends. CDR1 and CDR2 from the germline V gene are SGHVS and FQNEAQ. The CDR3 runs to 15 residues. CDR3 residues: CASRSQESSNQPQHF. For the CDR3, the DNA is TGTGCCAGCAGATCACAGGAATCAAGCAATCAGCCCCAGCATTTT.

The chain employs TRBV19 and TRBJ1-5, with D possibly being TRBD1 (5 bases). The V and J ends lost 1 base and 4 bases respectively, with 14 bases between them. In germline, CDR1 is LNHDA, CDR2 SQIVND (reference sequence). This CDR3 contains 16 residues. CDR3 nucleotide sequence: TGTGCCAGTAGTATAGGAGGGACTTCTCGAAATCAGCCCCAGCATTTT. This encodes CASSIGGTSRNQPQHF.

The chain couples TRBV24-1 to TRBJ2-3; TRBD1 aligns across 8 bases. Germline CDR1 is KGHDR and CDR2 is SFDVKD. After removal of 12 bases from V and 0 bases from J, the junction contained 7 bases not matched to a gene. This CDR3 contains 14 residues. Here the CDR3 DNA reads TGTGCCGTTGGACAGGGTGGTAGCACAGATACGCAGTATTTT. As protein: CAVGQGGSTDTQYF.

CDR3 in amino acids: CASSSYSSNQPQHF. The CDR3 DNA sequence: TGTGCCAGCAGTTCGTACAGTAGCAATCAGCCCCAGCATTTT. The genes are TRBV6-5 and TRBJ1-5; no definite D call. V was clipped by 4 bases and J by 0 bases, with 7 bases between them. The length of the CDR3 is 14 residues. CDR1 and CDR2 (germline): MNHEY, SVGAGI.

In this sample, this clone turned up once. The chain links TRBV20-1 to TRBJ2-7; D is unclear. V lost 3 bases and J 1 base, leaving 7 bases between the germline ends. This CDR3 has 12 amino acids. The germline V gene encodes CDR1 DFQATT and CDR2 SNEGSKA (reference sequence). Here the CDR3 reads CSASGASYEQYF. The CDR3, as DNA: TGCAGTGCTAGTGGCGCATCCTACGAGCAGTACTTC.

The genes are TRBV7-6 and TRBJ2-6; TRBD2 agrees at 13 bases. Germline assignment: CDR1 SGHVS and CDR2 FNYEAQ. The CDR3 is 21 residues long. The trim removed 5 bases at V and 0 bases at J, leaving 13 bases unmatched. The CDR3 coding sequence is TGTGCCAGCAGCCAGCGGACTAGCGGGGGATATCCGGGCTCTGGGGCCAACGTCCTGACTTTC. It specifies CASSQRTSGGYPGSGANVLTF.

The table lists this clone with a count of one. CDR3 in DNA: TGTGCCAGCACTCTCCTGGACAGGGAAGGCTACACCTTC. Its translation: CASTLLDREGYTF. The chain has TRBV12-3 or TRBV12-4 and TRBJ1-2; 8 bases are a match to TRBD1. V was clipped by 7 bases and J by 8 bases; unmatched bases: 9. The CDR3 totals 13 residues.

The genes are TRBV19 and TRBJ1-1; no clear D gene. CDR1 is LNHDA, CDR2 SQIVND, per germline (reference sequence). V lost 5 bases and J lost 4, with 17 bases in between. The CDR3 has 15 residues. The chain's CDR3 is CASSLGEGVGTEAFF. The DNA for the CDR3 is TGTGCCAGTAGTTTGGGCGAGGGCGTCGGCACTGAAGCTTTCTTT. Drawing the rest from reference TRBV19 and TRBJ1-1, the complete variable domain is DGGITQSPKYLFRKEGQNVTLSCEQNLNHDAMYWYRQDPGQGLRLIYYSQIVNDFQKGDIAEGYSVSREKKESFPLTVTSAQKNPTAFYLCASSLGEGVGTEAFFGQGTRLTVV.

This clone was seen only once. This rearrangement joins TRBV6-2 or TRBV6-3 to TRBJ2-2; 7 bases agree with TRBD2. This CDR3 region has 13 residues. Germline CDR1 and CDR2: MNHEY and SVGEGT. Trimming at V came to 5 bases and at J to 7 bases, leaving 4 bases not matched to a gene. Here the CDR3 DNA reads TGTGCCAGCAGTAGGGGAGGGATCGGGGAGCTGTTTTTT. As protein: CASSRGGIGELFF.

This chain uses TRBV6-2 or TRBV6-3 with TRBJ2-7, with D maybe TRBD1 (5 bases). Looked up from germline, CDR1 is MNHEY and CDR2 is SVGEGT. The V end was cut by 0 bases, the J end by 0 bases, with 12 bases between. The CDR3 consists of 16 residues. CDR3 sequence: CASSYSIQASSYEQYF. The CDR3 region has the DNA TGTGCCAGCAGTTACTCGATACAGGCGAGCTCCTACGAGCAGTACTTC.

V and J are TRBV19 and TRBJ2-7; TRBD2 is a possible D gene (6 bases). The CDR3 is 15 residues long. Germline-derived CDR1 and CDR2 are LNHDA and SQIVND (reference sequence). Trimming pared 2 bases from V and 0 bases from J, leaving 11 bases between. Written as DNA, the CDR3 is TGTGCCAGTAGTATACCGGGGGTCCTCTCCTACGAGCAGTACTTC. Encoded protein: CASSIPGVLSYEQYF.

This chain connects TRBV13 to TRBJ1-2; D ambiguous. This CDR3 comprises 13 residues. Germline loops: CDR1 PRHDT, CDR2 FYEKMQ (reference sequence). V was shortened by 0 bases and J by 4 bases, with 6 bases between the two germline ends. CDR3 in DNA: TGTGCCAGCAGCTTAGGCAGTTTCTATGGCTACACCTTC. Its translation: CASSLGSFYGYTF.